The clone carrying this T cell receptor (beta chain) was seen at least ten times. Its antigen is unidentified. All patients picked for sequencing had shown, by flow cytometry, an expansion of CD8+CD57+ cells. Diagnosis of severe acquired aplastic anemia applied to all patients. When blood sampling took place, the patients had received no therapy. The V and J ends lost 1 base and 4 bases respectively, with 14 bases between them. The CDR3 runs to 15 residues. CDR1 and CDR2 from the germline V gene are MNHNS and SASEGT. CDR3 and TCR beta VDJ profiling relied on a genomic DNA template. TCRdb re-derived calls from the reads in MiXCR, one entry per CDR3 protein. The table has around 50,000 distinct CDR3 sequences, approximately 52% seen once. This sample stems from a study of CD8+CD57+ T cells in acquired aplastic anemia. Findings and caveats of the study: Fewer than 30 CD8+ CDR3 sequences were shared between patients and controls.

The chain is built from TRBV6-1 and TRBJ2-7; D tentatively fits TRBD1 or TRBD2 (5 bases each). This TCR was sampled from a human donor with aplastic anemia. The sequenced material came from sorted CD4+, CD8+, or CD8+CD57+ T cells (not recorded which) from PBMCs. This CDR3 is CASSEGGASGYEQYF. The DNA for the CDR3 is TGTGCCAGCAGTGAAGGAGGGGCTTCGGGGTACGAGCAGTACTTC.